A single sample is the source of the 22 T cell receptor beta chains below, sequenced in a study of cytomegalovirus exposure and HLA in healthy donors. PCR involved 60 Vbeta and 13 Jbeta primers. This table comes from immunoSEQ multiplex PCR, and its TCRdb copy is limited to in-frame clones, with some not included. The sample includes around 220,000 clones, around 80% of them seen just once. The sample consisted of PBMCs. The source is a girl between 2 and 10 years old in good health and CMV-seronegative.

This chain uses TRBV21-1 with TRBJ1-1; the listed D gene, TRBD1, was not tested against the DNA. TRBV21-1 is assigned pseudogene status. The CDR3 runs to 18 residues. The CDR3: CASRQRITMGRLNTEAFF. DNA for the CDR3: TGTGCCAGCAGGCAAAGGATAACCATGGGCCGACTGAACACTGAAGCTTTCTTT.

This sequence joins TRBV5-6 and TRBJ2-7, with 10 bases identical to TRBD2. The V gene end was trimmed by 1 base and the J gene end by 5 bases; junction bases not matched to a gene: 3. The CDR3 consists of 14 residues. Germline CDR1 is SGHDT and CDR2 is YYEEEE. The CDR3: CASSLTSGKNEQYF. The CDR3, as DNA: TGTGCCAGCAGCTTGACTAGCGGGAAGAACGAGCAGTACTTC.

The V call is TRBV4-2, the J call TRBJ2-3; 7 bases line up with TRBD1. The CDR3 extends over 15 amino acids. The germline CDR1 and CDR2 sequences are LGHNA and YNFKEQ. J lost 0 bases, V lost 1 base, and 1 base had no gene match. CDR3 nucleotide sequence: TGTGCCAGCAGCCAAGCGGACAGGAGCACAGATACGCAGTATTTT. Translating it yields CASSQADRSTDTQYF.

This chain links TRBV5-6 with TRBJ2-3, with 7 bases matching TRBD2. Losses at the gene ends were 0 bases for V and 5 bases for J; bases not matched to a gene: 9. This CDR3 is built from 16 residues. In germline, CDR1 is SGHDT, CDR2 YYEEEE. The CDR3 spells CASSLVVGGPKDTQYF. In DNA form, the CDR3 reads TGTGCCAGCAGCTTGGTTGTGGGAGGGCCGAAAGATACGCAGTATTTT.

The chain has TRBV7-9 and TRBJ2-7; 7 bases align to TRBD2. The length of the CDR3 is 12 residues. Germline CDR1 reads SEHNR; CDR2 reads FQNEAQ (reference sequence). The V and J ends lost 7 bases and 3 bases, in that order; junction bases with no gene match: 3. The CDR3 sequence: CASNGGSYEQYF. The CDR3 DNA is TGTGCCAGCAATGGCGGGAGCTACGAGCAGTACTTC.

This clone was counted a few times. V and J are TRBV6-5 and TRBJ2-7, with 7 bases lining up with TRBD1. CDR3 length: 13 amino acids. Germline trimming cut 5 bases from V and 2 bases from J; bases unmatched to any gene: 3. Germline values: CDR1 MNHEY, CDR2 SVGAGI. CDR3 nucleotides: TGTGCCAGCAGTGAACAGGGGACCTACGAGCAGTACTTC. Its translation is CASSEQGTYEQYF.

The rearrangement links TRBV19 to TRBJ2-7, with a weak D call TRBD1 (7 bases). The V end lost 5 bases, the J end lost 3 bases, and 14 bases lay between the germline ends. CDR1 is LNHDA, CDR2 SQIVND, per germline (reference sequence). The CDR3 is made up of 14 amino acids. DNA of the CDR3: TGTGCCAGTAGTTCCGCAGGGGGAGGCTACGAGCAGTACTTC. Amino acids: CASSSAGGGYEQYF. The full variable domain, in which reference TRBV19 and TRBJ2-7 provide the parts outside the CDR3, is DGGITQSPKYLFRKEGQNVTLSCEQNLNHDAMYWYRQDPGQGLRLIYYSQIVNDFQKGDIAEGYSVSREKKESFPLTVTSAQKNPTAFYLCASSSAGGGYEQYFGPGTRLTVT.

In this sample, this clone turned up once. The chain uses TRBV6-1 and TRBJ2-2; TRBD1 matches 8 bases. The V gene's germline CDR1 is MNHNS and CDR2 SASEGT. The CDR3 is 14 residues long. V gave up 3 bases and J gave up 7 bases; unmatched junction bases: 4. The CDR3 region is CASSDGTGYGELFF. CDR3 nucleotides: TGTGCCAGCAGTGACGGGACAGGATACGGGGAGCTGTTTTTT.

The V and J genes are TRBV29-1 and TRBJ1-1; D is ambiguous. V lost 7 bases and J lost 11, with 17 bases in between. From germline, CDR1 is SQVTM and CDR2 ANQGSEA. This CDR3 has 11 amino acids. CDR3 region: CSARDPRKAFF. The CDR3 nucleotides are TGCAGCGCGCGGGATCCCCGAAAGGCTTTCTTT.

The V and J genes are TRBV6-6 and TRBJ2-3, with 8 bases matching TRBD2. The CDR3 extends over 16 amino acids. V was pared by 8 bases and J by 3 bases, with 13 bases of the junction left unmatched. Per the germline V gene, CDR1 is MNHNY and CDR2 is SVGAGI (reference sequence). CDR3 bases: TGTGCCAGCGGCTCCTGGCGGGAGGTCGGAACAGATACGCAGTATTTT. It specifies CASGSWREVGTDTQYF.

In its sample, this clone was seen once. This chain uses TRBV5-1 with TRBJ2-7; D unresolved. CDR1 is SGHRS and CDR2 is YFSETQ in the germline V gene. Between the trimmed V and J ends, which lost 5 bases and 3 bases, there was a span of 15 bases. The CDR3 extends over 14 amino acids. In DNA form, the CDR3 reads TGCGCCAGCAGGAGAGTAGCCAGCCTCTACGAGCAGTACTTC. Amino acids: CASRRVASLYEQYF.

V and J are TRBV7-2 and TRBJ2-7; D may be TRBD2 (6 bases). Trimming shortened V by 1 base and J by 0 bases, and 10 bases separated the two germline ends. From germline, CDR1 is SGHTA and CDR2 FQGNSA. The CDR3 contains 15 residues. CDR3 DNA: TGTGCCAGCAGCTTAGAGGGCGGGAACTCCTACGAGCAGTACTTC. It codes for CASSLEGGNSYEQYF.

The chain joins TRBV7-9 to TRBJ1-1, with TRBD1 identical over 7 bases. This CDR3 is built from 15 residues. V dropped 4 bases and J dropped 3; count of bases not matched to a gene: 8. The germline V gene encodes CDR1 SEHNR and CDR2 FQNEAQ (reference sequence). The CDR3: CASSSATGIDTEAFF. CDR3 sequence (DNA): TGTGCCAGCAGCTCAGCGACAGGGATTGACACTGAAGCTTTCTTT.

The chain joins TRBV5-1 to TRBJ2-7, with TRBD1 as a possible D gene (6 bases). CDR3 size: 14 residues. The germline V gene has CDR1 SGHRS and CDR2 YFSETQ. V lost 4 bases to trimming and J lost 4 bases, with 15 bases between them. Written as DNA, the CDR3 is TGCGCCAGCAGCAAAAACAGGGAGATTTACGAGCAGTACTTC. Residues: CASSKNREIYEQYF. Using reference TRBV5-1 and TRBJ2-7 for the parts outside the CDR3, the full variable domain is KAGVTQTPRYLIKTRGQQVTLSCSPISGHRSVSWYQQTPGQGLQFLFEYFSETQRNKGNFPGRFSGRQFSNSRSEMNVSTLELGDSALYLCASSKNREIYEQYFGPGTRLTVT.

The V call is TRBV6-5, the J call TRBJ1-2; possibly TRBD1 for D (6 bases). Germline CDR1 and CDR2: MNHEY and SVGAGI. V was cut by 3 bases and J by 4 bases, with 9 bases left in between. There are 13 residues in the CDR3. The DNA of the CDR3 is TGTGCCAGCAGTTATTCGGACAGCTATGGCTACACCTTC. Protein sequence: CASSYSDSYGYTF.

CDR3 sequence (DNA): TGTGCCAGCAGTGAGGTAACTAGCGAAAAAACCGGGGAGCTGTTTTTT. As protein: CASSEVTSEKTGELFF. The chain is built from TRBV4-2 and TRBJ2-2, with 7 bases identical to TRBD2. CDR1 and CDR2 from the germline V gene are LGHNA and YNFKEQ. V shed 6 bases and J 5 bases; nucleotides not matched to a gene: 12. The length of the CDR3 is 16 residues.

J is TRBJ1-2 and V is TRBV10-3; D gene unclear. The CDR3 covers 14 residues. Germline loops: CDR1 ENHRY, CDR2 SYGVKD. Deletions cut 0 bases from V and 5 bases from J, with 10 bases between. CDR3: CAISESKLKYGYTF. The CDR3 DNA reads TGTGCCATCAGTGAGTCCAAGCTGAAGTATGGCTACACCTTC.

The rearrangement links TRBV27 to TRBJ2-1, with 9 bases aligning to TRBD2. There are 15 residues in the CDR3. Looked up from germline, CDR1 is MNHEY and CDR2 is SMNVEV (reference sequence). The trim removed 2 bases at V and 7 bases at J, leaving 6 bases unmatched. CDR3 sequence reads: CASSLGGRAINEQFF. The DNA of the CDR3 is TGTGCCAGCAGTTTAGGCGGGAGGGCCATTAATGAGCAGTTCTTC.

J is TRBJ1-2 and V is TRBV27; tentatively, D is TRBD1 (6 bases). Germline-derived CDR1 and CDR2 are MNHEY and SMNVEV (reference sequence). V was pared by 8 bases and J by 5 bases, with 21 bases between. The CDR3 has 15 amino acids. CDR3 in DNA: TGTGCCAGCGGGGGCGTATCGAGTCAAACTTATGGCTACACCTTC. Translating gives CASGGVSSQTYGYTF.

The chain uses TRBV11-2 and TRBJ2-3, with 12 bases aligning to TRBD2. This CDR3 contains 15 residues. With 4 bases clipped from V and 5 bases from J, the junction kept 4 bases outside the gene matches. CDR1 and CDR2 (germline): SGHAT, FQNNGV. CDR3 sequence: CASSSGLAGRDTQYF. The CDR3, as DNA: TGTGCCAGCAGCTCTGGACTAGCGGGGAGAGATACGCAGTATTTT. Together with reference TRBV11-2 and TRBJ2-3, the CDR3 gives the full variable domain: EAGVAQSPRYKIIEKRQSVAFWCNPISGHATLYWYQQILGQGPKLLIQFQNNGVVDDSQLPKDRFSAERLKGVDSTLKIQPAKLEDSAVYLCASSSGLAGRDTQYFGPGTRLTVL.

This chain uses TRBV4-1 with TRBJ1-1; D ambiguous. The CDR3 spans 19 residues. CDR1 is MGHRA and CDR2 is YSYEKL in the germline V gene. The V and J ends lost 4 bases and 1 base respectively, with 25 bases between them. The CDR3: CASSPVRWVEALKNTEAFF. The CDR3 DNA is TGCGCCAGCAGCCCCGTTCGATGGGTCGAGGCACTTAAGAACACTGAAGCTTTCTTT.

The CDR3 here is CASSLLAVLTDTQYF. In DNA, the CDR3 is TGTGCCAGTAGCCTACTAGCGGTGCTCACAGATACGCAGTATTTT. The chain recombines TRBV19 with TRBJ2-3; 8 bases are shared with TRBD2. CDR1 is LNHDA and CDR2 is SQIVND in the germline V gene (reference sequence). This CDR3 has 15 residues. V shed 6 bases and J 2 bases; nucleotides not matched to a gene: 7.